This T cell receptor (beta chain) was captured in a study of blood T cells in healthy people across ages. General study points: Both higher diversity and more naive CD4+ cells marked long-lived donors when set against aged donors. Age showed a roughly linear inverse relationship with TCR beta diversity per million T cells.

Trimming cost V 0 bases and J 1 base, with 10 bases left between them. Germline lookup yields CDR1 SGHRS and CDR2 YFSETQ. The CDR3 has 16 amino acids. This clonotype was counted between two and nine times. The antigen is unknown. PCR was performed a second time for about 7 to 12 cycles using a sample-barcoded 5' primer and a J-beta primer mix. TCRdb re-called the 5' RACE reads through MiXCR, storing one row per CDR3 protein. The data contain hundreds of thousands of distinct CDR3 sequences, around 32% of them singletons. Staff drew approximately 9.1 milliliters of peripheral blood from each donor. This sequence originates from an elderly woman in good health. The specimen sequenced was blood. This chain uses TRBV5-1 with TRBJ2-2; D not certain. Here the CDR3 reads CASSLAPTGNTGELFF. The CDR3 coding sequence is TGCGCCAGCAGCTTGGCCCCCACCGGGAACACCGGGGAGCTGTTTTTT.